This TCR beta chain was sequenced in a study of PD-1 blockade in classical Hodgkin lymphoma. Losses at the gene ends were 6 bases for V and 3 bases for J; bases not matched to a gene: 5. The CDR3 is made up of 13 amino acids. Germline V gives CDR1 MGHDK, CDR2 SYGVNS. TCRdb keeps only in-frame clones here, not all; method: immunoSEQ multiplex PCR. The sample records 47,000 or so clones, approximately 91% being singletons. Study-level points and caveats: Diminished baseline TCR diversity has been reported in newly diagnosed patients relative to healthy donors.

Specified time point: newly diagnosed, previously untreated cHL patient sample. As a comparison, the study used PBMCs from newly diagnosed, untreated classical Hodgkin lymphoma. In regard to this clone: The antigen is unknown.

The specimen sequenced was peripheral blood mononuclear cells (PBMCs). This sequence originates from a human donor with classical Hodgkin lymphoma. The chain carries TRBV25-1 and TRBJ2-7, with 7 bases matching TRBD2. The CDR3 nucleotides are TGTGCCAGCAGAAGAACGGGAGGCTACGAGCAGTACTTC. This codes for CASRRTGGYEQYF.